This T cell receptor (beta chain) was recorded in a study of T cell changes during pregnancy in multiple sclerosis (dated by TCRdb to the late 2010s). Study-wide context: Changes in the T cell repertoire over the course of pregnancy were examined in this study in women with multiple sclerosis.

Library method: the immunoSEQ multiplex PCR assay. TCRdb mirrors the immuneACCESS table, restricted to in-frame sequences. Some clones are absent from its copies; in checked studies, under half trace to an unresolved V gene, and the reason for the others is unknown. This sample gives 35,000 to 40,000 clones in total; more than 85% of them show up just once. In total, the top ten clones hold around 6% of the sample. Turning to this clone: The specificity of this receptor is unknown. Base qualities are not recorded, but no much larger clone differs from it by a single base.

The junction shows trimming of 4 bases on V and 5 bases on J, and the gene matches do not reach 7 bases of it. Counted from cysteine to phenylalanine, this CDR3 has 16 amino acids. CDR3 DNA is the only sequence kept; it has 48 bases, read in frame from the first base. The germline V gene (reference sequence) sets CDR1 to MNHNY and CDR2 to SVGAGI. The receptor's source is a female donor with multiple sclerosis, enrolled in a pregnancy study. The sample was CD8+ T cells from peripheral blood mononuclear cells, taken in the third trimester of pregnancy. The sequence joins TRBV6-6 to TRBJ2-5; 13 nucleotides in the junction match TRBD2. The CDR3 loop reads CASSWTSGSGLETQYF. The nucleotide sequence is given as TGTGCCAGCAGTTGGACTAGCGGGAGTGGATTGGAGACCCAGTACTTC.